This TCR beta chain was obtained from a study of blood T cell repertoires in COVID-19. Study-wide context: Acute-phase and convalescent COVID-19 samples originated in the United States, Italy and Spain. PBMCs, B-cell-depleted T cells, or T cells were the source of the cDNA or gDNA that made up the material.

During active infection, Seattle patients enrolled and were then monitored through disease. The CDR3 is 12 residues long. Per the germline V gene, CDR1 is MNHEY and CDR2 is SVGAGI. The V and J ends lost 6 bases and 4 bases respectively, with 10 bases between them. Per the study methods: Counts of nucleated cells, estimated from reference gene primer amplification, were obtained. Sequencing was performed with immunoSEQ multiplex PCR; in TCRdb, only in-frame clones are kept and a portion is missing. V, J and clone size derive from that table, while D and trimming were established from the DNA sequence. This sample has some 45,000 clones, with roughly 93% found just once.

Sample: peripheral blood. This sequence originates from a man aged 55 to 70 with COVID-19, enrolled during active disease. The V gene is TRBV6-5, the J gene TRBJ2-7, with a weak D call TRBD1 (6 bases). The CDR3: CASRDSSYEQYF. CDR3 bases: TGTGCCAGCAGGGACAGTTCATACGAGCAGTACTTC.